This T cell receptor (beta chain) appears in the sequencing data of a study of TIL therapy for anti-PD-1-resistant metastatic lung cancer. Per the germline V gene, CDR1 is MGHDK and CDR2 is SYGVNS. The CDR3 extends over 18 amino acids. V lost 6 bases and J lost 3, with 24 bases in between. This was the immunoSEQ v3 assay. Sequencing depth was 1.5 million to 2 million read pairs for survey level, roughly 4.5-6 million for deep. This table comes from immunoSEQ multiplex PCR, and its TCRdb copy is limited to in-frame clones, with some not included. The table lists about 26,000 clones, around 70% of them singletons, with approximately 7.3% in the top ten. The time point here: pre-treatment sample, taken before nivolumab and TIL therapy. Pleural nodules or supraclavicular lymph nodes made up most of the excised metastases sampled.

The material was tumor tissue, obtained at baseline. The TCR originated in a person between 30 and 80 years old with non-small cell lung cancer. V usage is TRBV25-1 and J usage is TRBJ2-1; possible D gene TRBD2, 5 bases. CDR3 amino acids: CASSHRRTPSRIYNEQFF. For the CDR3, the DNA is TGTGCCAGCAGCCACAGACGGACTCCCAGTAGGATCTACAATGAGCAGTTCTTC. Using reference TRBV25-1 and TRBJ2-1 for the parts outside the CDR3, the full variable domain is EADIYQTPRYLVIGTGKKITLECSQTMGHDKMYWYQQDPGMELHLIHYSYGVNSTEKGDLSSESTVSRIRTEHFPLTLESARPSHTSQYLCASSHRRTPSRIYNEQFFGPGTRLTVL.